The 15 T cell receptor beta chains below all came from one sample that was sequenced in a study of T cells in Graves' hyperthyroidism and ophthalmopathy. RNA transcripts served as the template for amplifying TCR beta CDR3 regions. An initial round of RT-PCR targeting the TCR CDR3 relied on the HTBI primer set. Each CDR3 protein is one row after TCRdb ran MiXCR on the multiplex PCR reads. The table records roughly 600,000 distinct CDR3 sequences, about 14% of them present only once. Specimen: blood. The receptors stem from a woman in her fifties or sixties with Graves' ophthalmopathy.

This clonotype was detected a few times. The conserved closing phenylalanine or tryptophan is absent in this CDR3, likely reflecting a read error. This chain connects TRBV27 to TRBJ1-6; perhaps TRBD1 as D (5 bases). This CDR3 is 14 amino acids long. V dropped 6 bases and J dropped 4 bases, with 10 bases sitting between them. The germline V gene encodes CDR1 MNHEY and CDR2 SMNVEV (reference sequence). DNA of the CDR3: TGTGCCAGCAGCACGGGGCAGTATAATTCACCCCTCCACCTT. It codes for CASSTGQYNSPLHL.

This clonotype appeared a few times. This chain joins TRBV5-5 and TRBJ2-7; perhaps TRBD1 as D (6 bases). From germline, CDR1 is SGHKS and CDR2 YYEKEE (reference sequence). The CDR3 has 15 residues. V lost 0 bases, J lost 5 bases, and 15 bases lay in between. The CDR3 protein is CASSLDYRVYDEQYF. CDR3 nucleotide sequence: TGTGCCAGCAGCTTGGATTACAGGGTTTACGACGAGCAGTACTTC.

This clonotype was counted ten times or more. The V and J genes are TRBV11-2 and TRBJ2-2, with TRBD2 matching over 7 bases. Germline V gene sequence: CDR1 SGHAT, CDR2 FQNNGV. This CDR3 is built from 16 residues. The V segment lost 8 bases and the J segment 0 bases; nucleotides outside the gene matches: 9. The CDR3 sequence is CASARGVLANTGELFF. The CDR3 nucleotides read TGTGCCAGCGCCCGGGGGGTACTAGCGAACACCGGGGAGCTGTTTTTT.

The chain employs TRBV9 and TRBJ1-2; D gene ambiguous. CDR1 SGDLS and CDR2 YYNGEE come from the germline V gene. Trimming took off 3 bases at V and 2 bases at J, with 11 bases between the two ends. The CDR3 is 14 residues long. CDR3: CASSDGRTNYGYTF. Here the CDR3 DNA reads TGTGCCAGCAGCGACGGACGCACGAACTATGGCTACACCTTC.

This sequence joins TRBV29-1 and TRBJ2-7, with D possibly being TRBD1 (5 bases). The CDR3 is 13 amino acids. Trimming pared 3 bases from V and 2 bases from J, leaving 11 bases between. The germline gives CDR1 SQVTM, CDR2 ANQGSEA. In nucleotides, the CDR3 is TGCAGCGTTGAGGGAACAGGAACCTACGAGCAGTACTTC. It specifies CSVEGTGTYEQYF.

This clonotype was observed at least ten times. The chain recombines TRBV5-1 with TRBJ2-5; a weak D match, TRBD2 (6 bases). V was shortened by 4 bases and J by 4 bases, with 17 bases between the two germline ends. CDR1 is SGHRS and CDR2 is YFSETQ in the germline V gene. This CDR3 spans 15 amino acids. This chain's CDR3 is CASSRSGPGVETQYF. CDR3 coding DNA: TGCGCCAGCAGCCGCAGCGGGCCGGGGGTAGAGACCCAGTACTTC.

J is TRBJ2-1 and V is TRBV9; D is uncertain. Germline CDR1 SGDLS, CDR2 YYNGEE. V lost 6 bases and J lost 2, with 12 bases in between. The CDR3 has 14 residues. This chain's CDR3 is CASTPHSTYNEQFF. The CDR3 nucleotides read TGTGCCAGCACCCCTCACTCCACCTACAATGAGCAGTTCTTC.

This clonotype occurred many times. The CDR3 DNA reads TGCAGTGCTAAACGACTAGCGGGAGGGGGCTATGAGCAGTTCTTC. Encoded protein: CSAKRLAGGGYEQFF. The chain uses TRBV20-1 and TRBJ2-1; 14 positions match TRBD2. Per the germline V gene, CDR1 is DFQATT and CDR2 is SNEGSKA (reference sequence). The junction had 7 bases not matched to a gene; V was cut back by 4 bases and J by 8 bases. The CDR3 extends over 15 amino acids.

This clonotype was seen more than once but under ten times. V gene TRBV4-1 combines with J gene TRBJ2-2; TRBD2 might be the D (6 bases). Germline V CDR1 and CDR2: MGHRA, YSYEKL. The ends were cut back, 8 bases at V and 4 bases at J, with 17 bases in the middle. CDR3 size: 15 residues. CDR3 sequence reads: CASGERDFFTGELFF. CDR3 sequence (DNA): TGCGCCAGCGGGGAAAGGGACTTCTTCACCGGGGAGCTGTTTTTT.

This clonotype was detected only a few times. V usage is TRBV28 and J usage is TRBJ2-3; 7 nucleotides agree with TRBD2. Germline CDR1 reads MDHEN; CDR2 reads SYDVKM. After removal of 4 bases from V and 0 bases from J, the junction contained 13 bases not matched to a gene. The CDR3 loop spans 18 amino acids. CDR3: CASSSSRTRVSSTDTQYF. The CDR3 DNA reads TGTGCCAGCAGTTCCTCGAGGACTAGGGTTTCTAGCACAGATACGCAGTATTTT.

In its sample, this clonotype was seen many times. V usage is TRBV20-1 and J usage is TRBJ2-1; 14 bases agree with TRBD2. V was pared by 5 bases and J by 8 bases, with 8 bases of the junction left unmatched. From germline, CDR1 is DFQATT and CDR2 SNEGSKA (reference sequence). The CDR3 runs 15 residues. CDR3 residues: CSAGSGLAGVDEQFF. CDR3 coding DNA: TGCAGTGCTGGATCGGGACTAGCGGGAGTGGATGAGCAGTTCTTC.

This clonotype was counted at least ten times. CDR3 nucleotides: TGTGCCAGCAATCTAGCGGGAGTCAATGAGCAGTTCTTC. Amino acid sequence: CASNLAGVNEQFF. The chain combines TRBV12-3 or TRBV12-4 with TRBJ2-1; 10 bases align to TRBD2. CDR3 length: 13 amino acids. Trimming cost V 7 bases and J 6 bases; bases outside gene matches: 3.

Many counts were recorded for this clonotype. Here the CDR3 DNA reads TGCGCCAGCAGCTTTTGGGGCGAGAACACTGAAGCTTTCTTT. It is translated as CASSFWGENTEAFF. This chain links TRBV5-1 with TRBJ1-1; D might be TRBD1 (5 bases). The CDR3 spans 14 residues. The germline V gene encodes CDR1 SGHRS and CDR2 YFSETQ. Trimming shortened V by 2 bases and J by 1 base, and 9 bases separated the two germline ends.

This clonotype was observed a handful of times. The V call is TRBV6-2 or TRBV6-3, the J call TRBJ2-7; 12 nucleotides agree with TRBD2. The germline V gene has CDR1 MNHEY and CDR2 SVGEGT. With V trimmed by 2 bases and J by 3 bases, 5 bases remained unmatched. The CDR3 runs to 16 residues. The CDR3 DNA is TGTGCCAGCAGTTACCCCACTAGCGGGAGGTTCTACGAGCAGTACTTC. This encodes CASSYPTSGRFYEQYF.

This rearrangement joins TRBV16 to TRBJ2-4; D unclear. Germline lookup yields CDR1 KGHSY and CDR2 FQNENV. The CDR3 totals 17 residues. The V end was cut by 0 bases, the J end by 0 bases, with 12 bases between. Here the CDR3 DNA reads TGTGCCAGCAGCCAATCTGACGGCACTTTAGCCAAAAACATTCAGTACTTC. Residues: CASSQSDGTLAKNIQYF.